The rows below give T cell receptor beta chains drawn from one sample of a study of cytomegalovirus exposure and HLA in healthy donors. Sequenced by immunoSEQ multiplex PCR; TCRdb stores in-frame clones only, minus some. Here the sample spans 130,000 or so clones, over 80% being singletons. Input material: PBMCs. These receptors were obtained from a middle-aged man in good health and CMV-seronegative. CDR3s include the opening cysteine and the closing phenylalanine or tryptophan.

j_call	v_call	cdr3_aa
TRBJ1-3	TRBV30	CAWSVPRGSGNTIYF
.	TRBV5-6	CASSLNQGAMYEQYF
TRBJ2-5	TRBV27	CASSLSGGGETQYF
TRBJ2-2	TRBV25-1	CASSGTGGENTGELFF
TRBJ2-7	TRBV28	CASSLQGSSYEQYF
TRBJ2-1	TRBV4-1	CASSPGTATYNEQFF
TRBJ2-7	TRBV2	CASMTGYEQYF
TRBJ1-2	TRBV7-8	CASSLGRGNYGYTF
TRBJ2-5	TRBV20-1	CSGAEKETQYF
TRBJ1-6	TRBV5-8	CASSEWGAGSNSPLHF